This T cell receptor beta chain was retrieved from a study of T cells in Graves' hyperthyroidism and ophthalmopathy. Amplified TCR beta CDR3 regions came from RNA transcripts. Researchers ran a first-round RT-PCR on the TCR CDR3 using the HTBI primer set. TCRdb used MiXCR to reprocess the multiplex PCR reads, holding one entry per CDR3 protein. The sample carries a few hundred thousand distinct CDR3 sequences, under 60% recorded once. Whole-study findings and limits: Appearing also in blood were most of the thyroid clonotypes expanded above 0.001. Ophthalmopathy was told apart from stable hyperthyroidism by a 13 V-J model.

The CDR3 length is 14 residues. Trimming left V 7 bases short and J 13 bases short, with 23 bases between. CDR1 is ENHRY and CDR2 is SYGVKD in the germline V gene. For the diagnoses, clinical symptoms, serum thyroxine and TRAb, thyroid ultrasound and orbital computed tomography were used. In the case of this clonotype: Its matching antigen is unknown.

This TCR came from a woman aged 18 to 35 with Graves' hyperthyroidism. This chain connects TRBV10-3 to TRBJ1-5; the D is unclear. The sample taken for sequencing was peripheral blood or thyroid tissue (not recorded which). In nucleotides, the CDR3 is TGTGCCATCAAGGTTGATAGCGGCACAGATACGCAGCATTTT. Protein sequence: CAIKVDSGTDTQHF.